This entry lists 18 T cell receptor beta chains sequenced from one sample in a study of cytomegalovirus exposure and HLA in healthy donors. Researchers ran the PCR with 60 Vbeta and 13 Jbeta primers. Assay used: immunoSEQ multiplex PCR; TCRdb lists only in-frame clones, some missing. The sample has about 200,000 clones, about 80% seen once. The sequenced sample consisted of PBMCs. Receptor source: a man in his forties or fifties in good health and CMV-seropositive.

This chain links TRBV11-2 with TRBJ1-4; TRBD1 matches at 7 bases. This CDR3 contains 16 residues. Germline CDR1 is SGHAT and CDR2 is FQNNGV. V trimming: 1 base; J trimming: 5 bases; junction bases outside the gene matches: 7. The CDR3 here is CASSLGQGVFNEKLFF. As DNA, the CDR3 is TGTGCCAGCAGCTTAGGGCAGGGGGTGTTCAATGAAAAACTGTTTTTT.

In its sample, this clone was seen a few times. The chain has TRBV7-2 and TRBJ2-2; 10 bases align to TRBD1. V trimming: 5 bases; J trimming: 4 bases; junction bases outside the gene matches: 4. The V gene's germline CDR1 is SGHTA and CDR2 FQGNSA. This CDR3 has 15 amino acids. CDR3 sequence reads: CASSPRQGATGELFF. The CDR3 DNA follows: TGTGCCAGCAGCCCCCGACAGGGGGCCACCGGGGAGCTGTTTTTT.

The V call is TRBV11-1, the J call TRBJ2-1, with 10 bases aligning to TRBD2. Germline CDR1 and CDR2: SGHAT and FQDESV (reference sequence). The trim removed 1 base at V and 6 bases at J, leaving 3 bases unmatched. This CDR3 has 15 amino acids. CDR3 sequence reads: CASSLESSGSNEQFF. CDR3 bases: TGTGCCAGCAGCTTAGAGTCTAGCGGGAGCAATGAGCAGTTCTTC.

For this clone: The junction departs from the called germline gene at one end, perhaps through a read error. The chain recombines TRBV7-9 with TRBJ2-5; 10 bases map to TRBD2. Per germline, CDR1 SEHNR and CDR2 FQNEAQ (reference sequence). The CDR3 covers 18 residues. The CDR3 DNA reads TGCGCCAGCAGCCAGACCTTAGCGGGAGGAACGTTACAAGAGACCCAGTACTTC. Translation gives CASSQTLAGGTLQETQYF.

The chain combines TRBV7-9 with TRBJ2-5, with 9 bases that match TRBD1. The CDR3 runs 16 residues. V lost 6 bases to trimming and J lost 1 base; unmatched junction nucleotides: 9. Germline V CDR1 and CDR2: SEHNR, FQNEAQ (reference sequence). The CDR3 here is CASSSNRDRAQETQYF. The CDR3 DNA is TGTGCCAGCAGTTCAAACCGGGACAGGGCCCAAGAGACCCAGTACTTC.

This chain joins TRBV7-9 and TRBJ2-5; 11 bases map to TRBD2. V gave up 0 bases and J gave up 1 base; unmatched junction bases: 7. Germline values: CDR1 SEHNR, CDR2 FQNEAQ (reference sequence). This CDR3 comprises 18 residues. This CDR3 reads CASSLATSGRPPQETQYF. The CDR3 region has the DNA TGTGCCAGCAGCTTAGCAACTAGCGGGAGACCCCCCCAAGAGACCCAGTACTTC.

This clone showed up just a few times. In DNA, the CDR3 is TGTGCCAGCAGCACCAGGGGGCGGGGACAGCCCCAGCATTTT. This gives the protein CASSTRGRGQPQHF. The chain has TRBV7-8 and TRBJ1-5; 8 bases fit TRBD1. This CDR3 is built from 14 residues. Germline values: CDR1 SGHVS, CDR2 FQNEAQ. Trimming at V came to 5 bases and at J to 7 bases, leaving 7 bases not matched to a gene.

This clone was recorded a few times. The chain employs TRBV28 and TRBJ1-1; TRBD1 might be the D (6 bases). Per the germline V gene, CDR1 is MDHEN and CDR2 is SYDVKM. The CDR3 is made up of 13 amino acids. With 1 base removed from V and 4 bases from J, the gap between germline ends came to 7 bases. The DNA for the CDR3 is TGTGCCAGCAGTTTATTACAGGGCACTGAAGCTTTCTTT. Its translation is CASSLLQGTEAFF.

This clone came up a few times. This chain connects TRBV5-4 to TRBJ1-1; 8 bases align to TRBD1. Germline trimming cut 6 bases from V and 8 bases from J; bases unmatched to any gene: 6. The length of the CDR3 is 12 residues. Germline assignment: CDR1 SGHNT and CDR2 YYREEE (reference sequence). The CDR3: CASTGTGLEAFF. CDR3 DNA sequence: TGTGCCAGCACCGGGACAGGATTAGAAGCTTTCTTT.

The CDR3 is CASQAPEAEQYF. In DNA form, the CDR3 reads TGTGCCAGCCAAGCGCCAGAGGCCGAGCAGTACTTC. J is TRBJ2-7 and V is TRBV6-4; the D is unclear. The length of the CDR3 is 12 residues. Looked up from germline, CDR1 is MRHNA and CDR2 is SNTAGT. Trimming stripped 8 bases from V and 6 bases from J, with 14 bases between.

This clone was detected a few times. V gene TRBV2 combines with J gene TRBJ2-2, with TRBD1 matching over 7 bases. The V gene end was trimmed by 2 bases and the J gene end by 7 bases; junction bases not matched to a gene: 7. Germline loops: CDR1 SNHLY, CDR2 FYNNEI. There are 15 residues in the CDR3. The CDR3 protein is CASSENPRGYGELFF. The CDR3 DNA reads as TGTGCCAGCAGTGAAAATCCCAGGGGGTACGGGGAGCTGTTTTTT.

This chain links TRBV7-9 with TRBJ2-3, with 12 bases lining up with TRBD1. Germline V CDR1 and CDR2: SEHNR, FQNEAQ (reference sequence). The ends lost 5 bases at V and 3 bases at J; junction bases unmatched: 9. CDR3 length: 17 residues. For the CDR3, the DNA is TGTGCCAGCAGCGAGGCGGTGGGACAGGGGGCGACAGATACGCAGTATTTT. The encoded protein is CASSEAVGQGATDTQYF.

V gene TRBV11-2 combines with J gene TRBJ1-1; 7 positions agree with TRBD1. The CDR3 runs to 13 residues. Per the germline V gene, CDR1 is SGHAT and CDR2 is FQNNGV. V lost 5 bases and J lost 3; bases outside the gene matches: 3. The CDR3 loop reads CASSLGGHTEAFF. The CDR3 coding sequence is TGTGCCAGCAGCCTAGGGGGCCACACTGAAGCTTTCTTT.

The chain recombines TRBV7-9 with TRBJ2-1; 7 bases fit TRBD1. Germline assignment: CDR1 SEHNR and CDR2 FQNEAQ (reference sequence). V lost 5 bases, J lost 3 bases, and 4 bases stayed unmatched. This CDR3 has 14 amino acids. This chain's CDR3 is CASSETGVYNEQFF. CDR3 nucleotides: TGTGCCAGCAGCGAAACAGGGGTCTACAATGAGCAGTTCTTC.

CDR3 nucleotide sequence: TGTGCCAGCAGCCAAGGGCGACAGGGGGCTCACTATGGCTACACCTTC. This sequence encodes CASSQGRQGAHYGYTF. V usage is TRBV14 and J usage is TRBJ1-2; 10 positions agree with TRBD1. Germline V CDR1 and CDR2: SGHDN, FVKESK. Unmatched junction bases numbered 5, after V lost 1 base and J lost 3 bases. The CDR3 runs 16 residues.

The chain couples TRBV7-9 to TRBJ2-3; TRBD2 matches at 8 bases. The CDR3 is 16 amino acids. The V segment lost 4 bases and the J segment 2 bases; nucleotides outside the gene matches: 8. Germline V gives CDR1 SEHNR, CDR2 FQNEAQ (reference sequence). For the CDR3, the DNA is TGTGCCAGCAGCTCGAAATTAGCGGGGACCACAGATACGCAGTATTTT. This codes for CASSSKLAGTTDTQYF.

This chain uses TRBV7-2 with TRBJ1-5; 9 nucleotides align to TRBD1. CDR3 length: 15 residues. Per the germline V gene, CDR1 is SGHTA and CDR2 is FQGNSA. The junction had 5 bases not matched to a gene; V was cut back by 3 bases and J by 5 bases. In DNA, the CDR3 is TGTGCCAGCAGCTTGTCGGGACAGGGAGATCAGCCCCAGCATTTT. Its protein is CASSLSGQGDQPQHF.

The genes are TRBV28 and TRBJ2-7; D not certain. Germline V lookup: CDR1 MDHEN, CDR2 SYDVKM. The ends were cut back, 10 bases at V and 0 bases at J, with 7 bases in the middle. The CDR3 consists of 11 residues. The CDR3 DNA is TGTGCCACCTCCCTCTCCTACGAGCAGTACTTC. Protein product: CATSLSYEQYF.